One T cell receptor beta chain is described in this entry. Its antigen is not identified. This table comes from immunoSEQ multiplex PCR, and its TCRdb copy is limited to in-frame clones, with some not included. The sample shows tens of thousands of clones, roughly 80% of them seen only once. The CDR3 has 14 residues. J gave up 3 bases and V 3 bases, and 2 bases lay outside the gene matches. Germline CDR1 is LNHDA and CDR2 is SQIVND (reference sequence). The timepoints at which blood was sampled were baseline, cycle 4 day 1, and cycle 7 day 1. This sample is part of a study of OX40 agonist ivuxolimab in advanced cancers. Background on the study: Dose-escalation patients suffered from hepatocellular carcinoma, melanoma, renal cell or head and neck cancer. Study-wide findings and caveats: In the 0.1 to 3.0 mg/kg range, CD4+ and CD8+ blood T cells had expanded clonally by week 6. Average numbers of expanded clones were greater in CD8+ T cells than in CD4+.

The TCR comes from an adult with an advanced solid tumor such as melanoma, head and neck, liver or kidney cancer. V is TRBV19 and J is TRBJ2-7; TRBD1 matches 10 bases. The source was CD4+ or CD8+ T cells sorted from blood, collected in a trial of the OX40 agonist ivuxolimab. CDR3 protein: CASSMGTGDYEQYF. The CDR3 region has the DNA TGTGCCAGTAGTATGGGGACAGGGGACTACGAGCAGTACTTC.